This T cell receptor (beta chain) is drawn from a study of T cell repertoires in cytomegalovirus infection. One entry per CDR3 protein results from TCRdb running MiXCR on the reads. The sample includes around 740,000 distinct CDR3 sequences, under 40% of them seen just once. As concerns this clonotype: The antigen remains undetermined.

Germline-derived CDR1 and CDR2 are KGHSH and LQKENI. V was cut by 5 bases and J by 0 bases, with 8 bases left in between. The CDR3 is 14 residues long. Findings of the study overall: Public TCR beta family frequency separated CMV-and-HLA carriers, including in an independent cohort.

V usage is TRBV18 and J usage is TRBJ1-5, with a weak D call TRBD1 (5 bases). Sequencing input: PBMCs. The clonotype was recovered from a human donor in good health (CMV status not recorded). Some clones in this sample may be carry-over from other donors' samples. The DNA of the CDR3 is TGTGCCAGCTCAAAAGGGGATAGCAATCAGCCCCAGCATTTT. Encoded protein: CASSKGDSNQPQHF.